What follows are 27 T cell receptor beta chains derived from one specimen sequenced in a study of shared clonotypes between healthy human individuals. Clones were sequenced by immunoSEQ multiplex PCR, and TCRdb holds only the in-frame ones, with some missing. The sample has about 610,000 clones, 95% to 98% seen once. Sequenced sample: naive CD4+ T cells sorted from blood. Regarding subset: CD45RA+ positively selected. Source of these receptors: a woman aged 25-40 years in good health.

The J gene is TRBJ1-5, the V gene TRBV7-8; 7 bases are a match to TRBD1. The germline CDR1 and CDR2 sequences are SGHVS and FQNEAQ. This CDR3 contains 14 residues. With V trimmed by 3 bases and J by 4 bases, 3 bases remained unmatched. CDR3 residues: CASSFSGGNQPQHF. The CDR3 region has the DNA TGTGCCAGCAGCTTTTCAGGGGGGAATCAGCCCCAGCATTTT.

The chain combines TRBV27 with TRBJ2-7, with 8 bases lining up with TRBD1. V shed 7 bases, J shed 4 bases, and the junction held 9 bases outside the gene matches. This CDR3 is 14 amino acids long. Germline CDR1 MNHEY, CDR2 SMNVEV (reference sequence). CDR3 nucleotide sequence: TGTGCCAGCAAGACCATGGACAGGGCTTACGAGCAGTACTTC. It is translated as CASKTMDRAYEQYF.

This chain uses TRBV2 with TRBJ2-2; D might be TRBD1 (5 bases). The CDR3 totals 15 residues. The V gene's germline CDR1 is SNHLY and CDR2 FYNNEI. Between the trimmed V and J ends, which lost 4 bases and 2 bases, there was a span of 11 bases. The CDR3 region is CASSGVTANTGELFF. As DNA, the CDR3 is TGTGCCAGCAGTGGGGTGACAGCCAACACCGGGGAGCTGTTTTTT.

CDR3 nucleotide sequence: TGCGCCAGCAGCGCGGGGACTATTAGGGAGACCCAGTACTTC. It yields the protein CASSAGTIRETQYF. This sequence joins TRBV5-1 and TRBJ2-5, with 7 positions matching TRBD2. Germline CDR1 reads SGHRS; CDR2 reads YFSETQ. CDR3 length: 14 residues. V was pared by 4 bases and J by 5 bases, with 8 bases of the junction left unmatched.

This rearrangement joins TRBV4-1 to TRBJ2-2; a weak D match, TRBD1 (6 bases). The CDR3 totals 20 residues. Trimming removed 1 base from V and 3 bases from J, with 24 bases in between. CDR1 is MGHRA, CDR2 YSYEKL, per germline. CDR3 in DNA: TGCGCCAGCAGCCAAGCGAGGGGTACTAGGGGGTTTTCCGACACCGGGGAGCTGTTTTTT. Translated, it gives CASSQARGTRGFSDTGELFF.

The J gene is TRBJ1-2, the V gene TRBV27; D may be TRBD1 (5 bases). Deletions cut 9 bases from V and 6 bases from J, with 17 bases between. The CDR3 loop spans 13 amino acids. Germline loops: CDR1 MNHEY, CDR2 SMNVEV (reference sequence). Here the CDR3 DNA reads TGTGCCAGTAACACGGACAAAAGGCATGGCTACACCTTC. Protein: CASNTDKRHGYTF.

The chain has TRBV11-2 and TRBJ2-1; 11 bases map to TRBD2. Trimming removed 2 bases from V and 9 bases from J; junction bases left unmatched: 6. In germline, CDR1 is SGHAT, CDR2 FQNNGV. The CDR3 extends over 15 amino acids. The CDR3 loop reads CASSLSLAGGPEQFF. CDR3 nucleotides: TGTGCCAGCAGCTTAAGCCTAGCGGGAGGACCTGAGCAGTTCTTC.

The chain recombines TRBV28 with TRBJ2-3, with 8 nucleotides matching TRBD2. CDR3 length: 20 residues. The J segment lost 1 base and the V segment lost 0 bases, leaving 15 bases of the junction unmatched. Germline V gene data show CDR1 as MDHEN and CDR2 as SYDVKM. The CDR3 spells CASSLWRGLAGLGGTDTQYF. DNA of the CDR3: TGTGCCAGCAGTTTATGGAGAGGGCTAGCGGGCCTGGGAGGCACAGATACGCAGTATTTT.

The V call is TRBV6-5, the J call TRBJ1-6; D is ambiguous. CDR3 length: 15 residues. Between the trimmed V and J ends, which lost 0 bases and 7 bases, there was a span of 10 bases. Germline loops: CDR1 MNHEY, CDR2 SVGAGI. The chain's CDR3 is CASSYSYSKNSPLHF. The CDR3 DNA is TGTGCCAGCAGTTACTCGTATTCCAAGAATTCACCCCTCCACTTT.

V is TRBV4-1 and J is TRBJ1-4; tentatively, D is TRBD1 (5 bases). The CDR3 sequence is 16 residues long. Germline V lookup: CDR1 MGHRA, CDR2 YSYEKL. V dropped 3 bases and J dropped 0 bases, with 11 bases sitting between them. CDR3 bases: TGCGCCAGCAGCCATATGATAGGGGCAACTAATGAAAAACTGTTTTTT. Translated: CASSHMIGATNEKLFF.

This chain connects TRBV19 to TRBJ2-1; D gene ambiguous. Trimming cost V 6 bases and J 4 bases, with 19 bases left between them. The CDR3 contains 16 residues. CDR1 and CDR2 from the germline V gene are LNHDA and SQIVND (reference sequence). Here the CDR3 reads CASSTPRTPQYNEQFF. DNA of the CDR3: TGTGCCAGTAGCACCCCTAGGACCCCCCAATACAATGAGCAGTTCTTC.

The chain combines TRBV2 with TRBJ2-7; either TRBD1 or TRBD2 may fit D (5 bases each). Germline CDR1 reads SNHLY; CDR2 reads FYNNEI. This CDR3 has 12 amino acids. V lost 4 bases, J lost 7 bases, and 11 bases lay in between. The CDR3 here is CASSGGTSEQYF. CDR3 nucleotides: TGTGCCAGCAGTGGGGGGACGAGTGAGCAGTACTTC.

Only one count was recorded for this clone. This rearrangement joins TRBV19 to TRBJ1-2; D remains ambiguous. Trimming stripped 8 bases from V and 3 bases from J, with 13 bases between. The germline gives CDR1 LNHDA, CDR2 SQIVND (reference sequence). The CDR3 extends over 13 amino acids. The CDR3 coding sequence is TGTGCCAGTGGACCCGCAGCTGACTATGGCTACACCTTC. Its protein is CASGPAADYGYTF.

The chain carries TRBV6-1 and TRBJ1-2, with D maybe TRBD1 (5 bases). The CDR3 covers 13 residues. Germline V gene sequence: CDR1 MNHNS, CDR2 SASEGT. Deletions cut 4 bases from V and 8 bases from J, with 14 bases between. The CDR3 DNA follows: TGTGCCAGCAGTGGATCCCGGGACGCCGGCTACACCTTC. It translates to CASSGSRDAGYTF.

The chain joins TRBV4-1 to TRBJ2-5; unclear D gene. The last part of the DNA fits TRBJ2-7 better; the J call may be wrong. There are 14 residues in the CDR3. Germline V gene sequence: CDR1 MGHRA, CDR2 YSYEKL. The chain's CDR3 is CASSRQALAYEQYF. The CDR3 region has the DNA TGCGCCAGCAGCCGACAAGCCCTCGCCTACGAGCAGTACTTC.

CDR3 coding DNA: TGCGCCAGCACGAATAGCGGGGGCACAGATACGCAGTATTTT. Its translation: CASTNSGGTDTQYF. This chain joins TRBV5-1 and TRBJ2-3, with 8 bases lining up with TRBD2. The germline V gene encodes CDR1 SGHRS and CDR2 YFSETQ. CDR3 length: 14 residues. J gave up 1 base and V 6 bases, and 4 bases lay outside the gene matches. Full variable domain (outside the CDR3, taken from reference TRBV5-1 and TRBJ2-3): KAGVTQTPRYLIKTRGQQVTLSCSPISGHRSVSWYQQTPGQGLQFLFEYFSETQRNKGNFPGRFSGRQFSNSRSEMNVSTLELGDSALYLCASTNSGGTDTQYFGPGTRLTVL.

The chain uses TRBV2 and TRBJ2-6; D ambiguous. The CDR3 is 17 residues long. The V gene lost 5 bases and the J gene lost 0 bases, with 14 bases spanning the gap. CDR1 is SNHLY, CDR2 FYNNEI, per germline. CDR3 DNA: TGTGCCAGCAGTCTCAGGCCAGAAAGCTCTGGGGCCAACGTCCTGACTTTC. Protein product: CASSLRPESSGANVLTF. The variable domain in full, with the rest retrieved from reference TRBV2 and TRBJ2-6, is EPEVTQTPSHQVTQMGQEVILRCVPISNHLYFYWYRQILGQKVEFLVSFYNNEISEKSEIFDDQFSVERPDGSNFTLKIRSTKLEDSAMYFCASSLRPESSGANVLTFGAGSRLTVL.

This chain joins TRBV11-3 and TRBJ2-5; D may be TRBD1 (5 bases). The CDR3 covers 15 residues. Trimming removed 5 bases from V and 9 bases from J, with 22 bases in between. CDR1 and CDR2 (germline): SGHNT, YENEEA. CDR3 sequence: CASSPKGRGRIAQYF. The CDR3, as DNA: TGTGCCAGCAGCCCTAAGGGTAGGGGCCGGATAGCCCAGTACTTC.

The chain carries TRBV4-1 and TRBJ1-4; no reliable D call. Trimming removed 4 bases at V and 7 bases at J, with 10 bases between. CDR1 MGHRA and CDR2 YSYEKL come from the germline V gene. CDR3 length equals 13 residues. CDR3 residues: CASSLLISEKLFF. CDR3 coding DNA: TGCGCCAGCAGCCTACTAATATCTGAAAAACTGTTTTTT.

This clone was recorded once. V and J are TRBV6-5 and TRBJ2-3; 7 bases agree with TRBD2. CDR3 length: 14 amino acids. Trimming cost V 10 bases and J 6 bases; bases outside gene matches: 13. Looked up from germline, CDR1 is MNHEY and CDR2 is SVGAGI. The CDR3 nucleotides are TGTGCCACCCTGCCGGGAGGTACCCGGGATACGCAGTATTTT. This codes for CATLPGGTRDTQYF.

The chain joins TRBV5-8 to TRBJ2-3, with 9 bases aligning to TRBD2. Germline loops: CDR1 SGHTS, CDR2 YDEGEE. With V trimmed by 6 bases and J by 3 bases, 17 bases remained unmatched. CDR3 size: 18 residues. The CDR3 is CASNTKGSWGLATDTQYF. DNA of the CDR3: TGTGCCAGCAACACGAAAGGCTCATGGGGACTAGCTACAGATACGCAGTATTTT.

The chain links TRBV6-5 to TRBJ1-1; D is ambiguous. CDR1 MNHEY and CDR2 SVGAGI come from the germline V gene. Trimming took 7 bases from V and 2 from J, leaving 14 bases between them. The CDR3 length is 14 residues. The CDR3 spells CASKLRPVNTEAFF. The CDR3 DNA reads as TGTGCCAGCAAGTTACGGCCAGTCAACACTGAAGCTTTCTTT.

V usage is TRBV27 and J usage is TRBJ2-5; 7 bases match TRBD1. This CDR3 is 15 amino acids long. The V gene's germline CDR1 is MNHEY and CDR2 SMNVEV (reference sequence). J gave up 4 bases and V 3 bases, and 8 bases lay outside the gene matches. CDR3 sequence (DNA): TGTGCCAGCAGTTTTCAAAGGGGGCAGCGAGAGACCCAGTACTTC. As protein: CASSFQRGQRETQYF.

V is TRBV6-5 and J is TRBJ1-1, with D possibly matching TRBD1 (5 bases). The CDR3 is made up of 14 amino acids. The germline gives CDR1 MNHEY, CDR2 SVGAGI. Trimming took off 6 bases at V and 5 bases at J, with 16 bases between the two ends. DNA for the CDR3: TGTGCCAGCAGAGGGGACCGCGGGAGGACTGAAGCTTTCTTT. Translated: CASRGDRGRTEAFF.

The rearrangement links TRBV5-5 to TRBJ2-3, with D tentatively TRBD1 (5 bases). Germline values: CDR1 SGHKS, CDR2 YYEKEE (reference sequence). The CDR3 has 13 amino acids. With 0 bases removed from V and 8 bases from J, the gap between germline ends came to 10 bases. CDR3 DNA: TGTGCCAGCAGCTTGGTGCAGGGTGGTACGCAGTATTTT. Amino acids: CASSLVQGGTQYF.

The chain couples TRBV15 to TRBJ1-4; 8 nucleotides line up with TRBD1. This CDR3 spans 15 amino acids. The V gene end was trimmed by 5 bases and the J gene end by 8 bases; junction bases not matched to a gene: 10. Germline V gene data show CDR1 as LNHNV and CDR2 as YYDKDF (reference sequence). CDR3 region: CATSPRDRGWEKLFF. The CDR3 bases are TGTGCCACCAGCCCCCGCGACAGGGGTTGGGAAAAACTGTTTTTT.

CDR3 protein: CASVSQGYEQYF. In DNA form, the CDR3 reads TGTGCCAGCGTATCACAAGGGTACGAGCAGTACTTC. The chain carries TRBV28 and TRBJ2-7, with D hard to call. The germline V and J ends were trimmed by 8 bases and 4 bases, with 12 bases remaining between them. The length of the CDR3 is 12 residues. Germline V gene data show CDR1 as MDHEN and CDR2 as SYDVKM. Based on the CDR3 plus reference TRBV28 and TRBJ2-7, the full variable domain is DVKVTQSSRYLVKRTGEKVFLECVQDMDHENMFWYRQDPGLGLRLIYFSYDVKMKEKGDIPEGYSVSREKKERFSLILESASTNQTSMYLCASVSQGYEQYFGPGTRLTVT.